These 5 T cell receptor beta chains came from one sample sequenced in a study of blood T cell repertoires in COVID-19. Clones were read by immunoSEQ multiplex PCR, and TCRdb kept only the in-frame ones, dropping some. The sample holds some 220,000 clones, around 80% seen once. Material: peripheral blood. The source of these receptors is a man aged 50-60 years with active or convalescent COVID-19.

This chain uses TRBV9 with TRBJ2-1; 7 positions match TRBD1. The V segment lost 4 bases and the J segment 1 base; nucleotides outside the gene matches: 11. The CDR3 has 17 amino acids. Germline V gene lookup returns CDR1 SGDLS and CDR2 YYNGEE. CDR3 in amino acids: CASSTSRQGVSYNEQFF. The DNA of the CDR3 is TGTGCCAGCAGCACATCTCGTCAGGGGGTTTCCTACAATGAGCAGTTCTTC.

The count of this clone is one. V and J are TRBV2 and TRBJ2-2; D perhaps matches TRBD2 (6 bases). The CDR3 spans 15 residues. Trimming removed 4 bases at V and 3 bases at J, with 12 bases between. The V gene's germline CDR1 is SNHLY and CDR2 FYNNEI. Here the CDR3 DNA reads TGTGCCAGCAGTGTAAGGGGAGGTGACACCGGGGAGCTGTTTTTT. Encoded protein: CASSVRGGDTGELFF.

This chain links TRBV5-1 with TRBJ2-5; unclear D gene. Germline V CDR1 and CDR2: SGHRS, YFSETQ. This CDR3 region has 13 residues. Deletions cut 2 bases from V and 3 bases from J, with 8 bases between. The CDR3 protein is CASSLLQEETQYF. The CDR3 DNA follows: TGCGCCAGCAGCTTATTGCAGGAAGAGACCCAGTACTTC.

V gene TRBV29-1 combines with J gene TRBJ2-7; 8 nucleotides line up with TRBD2. Trimming cost V 6 bases and J 0 bases; bases outside gene matches: 7. This CDR3 comprises 14 residues. Germline V gene sequence: CDR1 SQVTM, CDR2 ANQGSEA. In nucleotides, the CDR3 is TGCAGCGTGCTTAGCGGGACCTTCTCCTACGAGCAGTACTTC. Translating gives CSVLSGTFSYEQYF.

The CDR3 loop is CASSLVAGVPGETQYF. The CDR3 DNA sequence: TGCGCCAGCAGCTTGGTAGCGGGAGTACCTGGTGAGACCCAGTACTTC. The rearrangement links TRBV5-1 to TRBJ2-5; 9 positions agree with TRBD2. Trimming at V came to 0 bases and at J to 5 bases, leaving 8 bases not matched to a gene. Germline V CDR1 and CDR2: SGHRS, YFSETQ. The CDR3 has 16 amino acids.